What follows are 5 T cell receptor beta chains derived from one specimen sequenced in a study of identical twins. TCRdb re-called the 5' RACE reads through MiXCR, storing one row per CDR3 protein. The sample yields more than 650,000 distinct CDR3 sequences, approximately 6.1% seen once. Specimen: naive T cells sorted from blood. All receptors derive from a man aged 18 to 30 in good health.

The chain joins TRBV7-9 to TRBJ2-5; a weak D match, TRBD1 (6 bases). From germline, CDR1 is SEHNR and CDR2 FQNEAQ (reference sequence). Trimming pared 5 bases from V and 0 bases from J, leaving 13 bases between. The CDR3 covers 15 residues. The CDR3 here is CASSPGETYQETQYF. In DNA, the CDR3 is TGTGCCAGCAGCCCAGGGGAAACGTACCAAGAGACCCAGTACTTC.

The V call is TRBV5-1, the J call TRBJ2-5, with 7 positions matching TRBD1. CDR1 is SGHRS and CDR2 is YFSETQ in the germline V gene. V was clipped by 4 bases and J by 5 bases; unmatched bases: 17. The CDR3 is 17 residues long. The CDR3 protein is CASSPRPRDRETETQYF. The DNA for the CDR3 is TGCGCCAGCAGCCCGCGCCCCCGTGACAGGGAGACGGAGACCCAGTACTTC.

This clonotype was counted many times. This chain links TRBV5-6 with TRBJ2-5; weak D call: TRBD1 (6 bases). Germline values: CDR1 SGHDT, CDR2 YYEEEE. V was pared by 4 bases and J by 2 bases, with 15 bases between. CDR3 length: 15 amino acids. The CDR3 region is CASSKTLDRQETQYF. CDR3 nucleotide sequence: TGTGCCAGCAGCAAAACGCTCGACAGGCAAGAGACCCAGTACTTC.

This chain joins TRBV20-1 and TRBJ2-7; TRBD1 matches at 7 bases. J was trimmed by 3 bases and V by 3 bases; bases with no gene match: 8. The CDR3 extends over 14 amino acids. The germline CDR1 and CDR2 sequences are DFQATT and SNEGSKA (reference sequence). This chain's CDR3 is CSARDRDRLYEQYF. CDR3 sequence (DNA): TGCAGTGCTAGGGACCGGGACAGACTCTACGAGCAGTACTTC.

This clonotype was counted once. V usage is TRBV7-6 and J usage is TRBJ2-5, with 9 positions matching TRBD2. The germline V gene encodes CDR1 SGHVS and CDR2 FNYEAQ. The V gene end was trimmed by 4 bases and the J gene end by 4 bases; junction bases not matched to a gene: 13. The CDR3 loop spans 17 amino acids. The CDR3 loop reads CASSYLAGLGQPETQYF. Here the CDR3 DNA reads TGTGCCAGCAGCTACCTAGCGGGACTCGGCCAGCCAGAGACCCAGTACTTC.